This is a list of T cell receptor beta chains from one sample in a study of T cells in Graves' hyperthyroidism and ophthalmopathy. TCRdb analysed the multiplex PCR reads with MiXCR anew, one entry per CDR3 protein. Seen here are 500,000 to 750,000 distinct CDR3 sequences, approximately 15% observed once, and the top ten hold roughly 7.1%. Sequencing was done on a sample of blood. The receptors originated from a woman in her late teens or twenties with Graves' ophthalmopathy. The CDR3 runs from the conserved cysteine through the conserved F or W. A D gene is named only where the DNA matches it firmly. Not all rows give a size; the values are once, few, many and, for expanded clones, a class.

TRBV28,few,.,TRBJ1-4,CASTLGARQVGEKLFF,TGTGCCAGCACCTTAGGGGCCCGACAGGTCGGGGAAAAACTGTTTTTT
TRBV10-3,few,TRBD1,TRBJ2-2,CAITGDSHTGELFF,TGTGCCATCACTGGGGACAGCCACACCGGGGAGCTGTTTTTT
TRBV20-1,many,TRBD1,TRBJ1-5,CSASGTGSNQPQHF,TGCAGTGCTTCCGGGACAGGTAGCAATCAGCCCCAGCATTTT
TRBV7-2,.,.,TRBJ1-4,CASSLGVSPEGEKLFF,TGTGCCAGCAGCTTAGGAGTGTCCCCCGAGGGGGAAAAACTGTTTTTT
TRBV5-1,many,TRBD1,TRBJ2-1,CASSWGQGGKYNEQFF,TGCGCCAGCAGCTGGGGACAGGGAGGGAAGTACAATGAGCAGTTCTTC
TRBV30,many,.,TRBJ1-2,CAWNSGKGGYGYTF,TGTGCCTGGAATTCAGGGAAGGGGGGCTATGGCTACACCTTC
TRBV20-1,.,.,TRBJ2-7,CSARDRAGWDEQYF,TGCAGTGCTAGAGATCGGGCAGGTTGGGACGAGCAGTACTTC
TRBV11-2,.,TRBD2,TRBJ2-5,CASSFRLAGGGIQETQYF,TGTGCCAGCAGCTTCCGACTAGCGGGTGGGGGGATACAAGAGACCCAGTACTTC
TRBV12-3/TRBV12-4,many,TRBD2,TRBJ2-1,CASSLAPGRAGTYNEQFF,TGTGCCAGCAGTTTAGCCCCCGGCCGAGCGGGAACCTACAATGAGCAGTTCTTC
TRBV7-9,few,.,TRBJ1-3,CASSLRQGSGNTIYF,TGTGCCAGCAGCTTAAGGCAGGGCTCTGGAAACACCATATATTTT
TRBV19,.,TRBD1,TRBJ1-5,CASSQGVRNQPQHF,TGTGCCAGTAGTCAGGGGGTGCGCAATCAGCCCCAGCATTTT
TRBV29-1,few,TRBD1,TRBJ1-5,CSVINSGTGDQPQHF,TGCAGCGTTATTAATTCCGGGACAGGGGATCAGCCCCAGCATTTT
TRBV28,many,.,TRBJ2-7,CASSRYLRGPYEQYF,TGTGCCAGCAGTCGCTATCTTCGAGGGCCCTACGAGCAGTACTTC
TRBV20-1,many,TRBD2,TRBJ2-7,CSARKGTSGSPHEQYF,TGCAGTGCTAGAAAAGGGACTAGCGGGAGTCCCCACGAGCAGTACTTC
TRBV11-3,many,.,TRBJ2-5,CASSLYWTESRETQYF,TGTGCCAGCAGCTTATATTGGACAGAGAGTAGGGAGACCCAGTACTTC
TRBV2,many,TRBD2,TRBJ2-2,CASKEREITGELFF,TGTGCCAGCAAGGAGCGGGAGATCACCGGGGAGCTGTTTTTT
TRBV11-3,many,.,TRBJ2-5,CASSLTPWTSSEETQYF,TGTGCCAGCAGCTTAACCCCCTGGACATCCTCCGAAGAGACCCAGTACTTC
TRBV15,few,.,TRBJ1-5,CATSRDGVDWGEEGNQPQHF,TGTGCCACCAGCAGAGATGGGGTCGATTGGGGGGAGGAGGGCAATCAGCCCCAGCATTTT
TRBV20-1,many,.,TRBJ2-1,CSANSGPYNEQFF,TGCAGTGCGAATAGCGGCCCCTACAATGAGCAGTTCTTC
TRBV19,.,TRBD2,TRBJ2-7,CASSLTPGLAGYEQYF,TGTGCCAGTAGTCTAACTCCGGGACTAGCGGGCTACGAGCAGTACTTC
TRBV27,many,.,TRBJ2-7,CASRPGPGGYEQYF,TGTGCCAGCAGACCGGGCCCCGGGGGCTACGAGCAGTACTTC
TRBV30,.,TRBD1,TRBJ1-5,CAWISTGDQPQHF,TGTGCCTGGATCTCAACAGGGGATCAGCCCCAGCATTTT
TRBV28,many,.,TRBJ2-7,CASSLWGSRGSEQYF,TGTGCCAGCAGTTTATGGGGGAGCCGGGGTTCCGAGCAGTACTTC